These 4 T cell receptor beta chains were sequenced from one sample in a study of blood T cell repertoires in COVID-19. The repertoire was sequenced with immunoSEQ multiplex PCR; TCRdb's copy has only in-frame clones and lacks some. The repertoire includes roughly 360,000 clones, under 85% of them detected once, and 5.1% sits in the top ten. The sequenced material came from PBMCs or T cells enriched from blood (not recorded which). The receptor set was obtained from a woman in her forties or fifties who had recovered from COVID-19.

The chain recombines TRBV7-2 with TRBJ1-2; D not certain. V was clipped by 5 bases and J by 4 bases, with 11 bases between them. Germline V gives CDR1 SGHTA, CDR2 FQGNSA. This CDR3 is built from 13 residues. Here the CDR3 DNA reads TGTGCCAGCAGCCCTCCCGGGAGCTATGGCTACACCTTC. This sequence encodes CASSPPGSYGYTF.

The genes are TRBV30 and TRBJ1-2; D is ambiguous. Per the germline V gene, CDR1 is GTSNPN and CDR2 is SVGIG (reference sequence). V was clipped by 3 bases and J by 3 bases, with 14 bases between them. The CDR3 spans 14 residues. In DNA, the CDR3 is TGTGCCTGGAGGTCGACACCCGTGGACTATGGCTACACCTTC. It codes for CAWRSTPVDYGYTF.

This clone is a singleton in its sample. The chain is built from TRBV10-3 and TRBJ1-2, with 12 bases aligning to TRBD1. Looked up from germline, CDR1 is ENHRY and CDR2 is SYGVKD. The CDR3 is 18 residues long. Trimming cost V 0 bases and J 0 bases; bases outside gene matches: 5. The CDR3 spells CAISESIGTGGSNYGYTF. For the CDR3, the DNA is TGTGCCATCAGTGAGTCGATCGGGACAGGGGGCTCTAACTATGGCTACACCTTC.

The chain joins TRBV7-3 to TRBJ1-1; D is ambiguous. V lost 5 bases and J lost 3, with 10 bases in between. This CDR3 is built from 13 residues. The germline gives CDR1 SGHTA, CDR2 FQGTGA. In DNA, the CDR3 is TGTGCCAGCAGCCACGGTTTGGACACTGAAGCTTTCTTT. Amino acids: CASSHGLDTEAFF.